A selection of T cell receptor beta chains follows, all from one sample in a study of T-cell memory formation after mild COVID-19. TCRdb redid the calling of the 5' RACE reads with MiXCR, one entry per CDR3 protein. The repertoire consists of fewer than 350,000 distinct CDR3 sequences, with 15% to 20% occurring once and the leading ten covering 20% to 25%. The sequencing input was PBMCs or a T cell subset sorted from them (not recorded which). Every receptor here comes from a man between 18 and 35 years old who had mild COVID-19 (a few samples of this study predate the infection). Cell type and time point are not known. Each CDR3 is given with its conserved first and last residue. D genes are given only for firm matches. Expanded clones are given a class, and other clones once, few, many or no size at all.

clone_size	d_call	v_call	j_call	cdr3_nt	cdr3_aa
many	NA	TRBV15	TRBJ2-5	TGTGCCACCAGCAGAGATCTGGGATCCGGACAAGAGACCCAGTACTTC	CATSRDLGSGQETQYF
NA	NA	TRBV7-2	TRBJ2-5	TGTGCCAGCAGCTACCAACCCCAAGAGACCCAGTACTTC	CASSYQPQETQYF
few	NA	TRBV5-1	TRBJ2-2	TGCGCCAGCAGCTTGGACTTTACCTTTAACACCGGGGAGCTGTTTTTT	CASSLDFTFNTGELFF
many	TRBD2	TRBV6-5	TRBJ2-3	TGTGCCAGCAGTTACTCGGCACTAGCGGGGGGCCCCACAGATACGCAGTATTTT	CASSYSALAGGPTDTQYF
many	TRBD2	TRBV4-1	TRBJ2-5	TGCGCCAGCAGCCCGACTAGCGAGAAAGAGACCCAGTACTTC	CASSPTSEKETQYF
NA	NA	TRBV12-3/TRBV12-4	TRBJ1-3	TGTGCCAGCAGCCCACCGGGACACGGTTCTTGGCTCACCATATATTTT	CASSPPGHGSWLTIYF
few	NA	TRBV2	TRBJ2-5	TGTGCCAGCAAGAGGGGGTCGGGGGAGACCCAGTACTTC	CASKRGSGETQYF
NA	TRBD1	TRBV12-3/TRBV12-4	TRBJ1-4	TGTGCCAGCAGTTTAGGCTTGACAGGGACTAATGAAAAACTGTTTTTT	CASSLGLTGTNEKLFF
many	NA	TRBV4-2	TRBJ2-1	TGTGCCAGCAGCCCCTTTGCTAGCCGGGACAATGAGCAGTTCTTC	CASSPFASRDNEQFF
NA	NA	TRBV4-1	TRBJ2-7	TGCGCCAGCAGTCCCGGCCTAGCGCGCTCCTACGAGCAGTACTTC	CASSPGLARSYEQYF
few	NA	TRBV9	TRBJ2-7	TGTGCCAGCAGCGTTAGGGGCAACCGGGGCAACGAGCAGTACTTC	CASSVRGNRGNEQYF
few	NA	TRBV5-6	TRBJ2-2	TGTGCCAGCAGCTGGGCTCACTTCCTGGCCGGGGAGCTGTTTTTT	CASSWAHFLAGELFF
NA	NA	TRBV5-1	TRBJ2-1	TGCGCCAGCACCCCGGCAGGATGGGATGAGCAGTTCTTC	CASTPAGWDEQFF
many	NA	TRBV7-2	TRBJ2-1	TGTGCCAGCAGCTTGGACGGATTAAAGAGCTCCTACAATGAGCAGTTCTTC	CASSLDGLKSSYNEQFF
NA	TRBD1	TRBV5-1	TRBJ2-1	TGCGCCAGCAGCCCCGGGACAGGGGGCGAGAATGAGCAGTTCTTC	CASSPGTGGENEQFF
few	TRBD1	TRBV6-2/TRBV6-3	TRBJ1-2	TGTGCCAGCAGACTCCCGACAGGGAATGGCTACACCTTC	CASRLPTGNGYTF
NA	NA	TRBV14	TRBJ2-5	TGTGCCAGCAGCTTACGACGAGCCCAAGAGACCCAGTACTTC	CASSLRRAQETQYF
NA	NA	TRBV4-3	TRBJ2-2	TGCGCCAGCAGCCAAATAGTAGGAGGGGAATCGAACACCGGGGAGCTGTTTTTT	CASSQIVGGESNTGELFF
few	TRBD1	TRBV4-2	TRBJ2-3	TGTGCCAGCAGCCCTGCCGGGACAGGGGGAGCAGATACGCAGTATTTT	CASSPAGTGGADTQYF
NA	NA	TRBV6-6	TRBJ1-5	TGTGCCAGCACCCGGCCTAGGAGGGCAGGGGAGCAGCCCCAGCATTTT	CASTRPRRAGEQPQHF
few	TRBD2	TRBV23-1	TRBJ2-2	TGCGCCAGCAGTCAATGCGGGGGGGCGCGAGGCACCGGGGAGCTGTTTTTT	CASSQCGGARGTGELFF
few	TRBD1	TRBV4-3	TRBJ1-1	TGCGCCAGCAGCCAAGGGCAGGGGGGGTTGAGCACTGAAGCTTTCTTT	CASSQGQGGLSTEAFF
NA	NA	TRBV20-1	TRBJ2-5	TGCAGTGCTACCCCAAAAGAGACCCAGTACTTC	CSATPKETQYF
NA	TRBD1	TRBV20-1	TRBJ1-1	TGCAGTGCTCGTCCCGGGACAGGGGATGGTGAAGCTTTCTTT	CSARPGTGDGEAFF
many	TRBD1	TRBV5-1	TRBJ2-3	TGCGCCAGCAGCTCGGGACAGGGGGCAGATACGCAGTATTTT	CASSSGQGADTQYF